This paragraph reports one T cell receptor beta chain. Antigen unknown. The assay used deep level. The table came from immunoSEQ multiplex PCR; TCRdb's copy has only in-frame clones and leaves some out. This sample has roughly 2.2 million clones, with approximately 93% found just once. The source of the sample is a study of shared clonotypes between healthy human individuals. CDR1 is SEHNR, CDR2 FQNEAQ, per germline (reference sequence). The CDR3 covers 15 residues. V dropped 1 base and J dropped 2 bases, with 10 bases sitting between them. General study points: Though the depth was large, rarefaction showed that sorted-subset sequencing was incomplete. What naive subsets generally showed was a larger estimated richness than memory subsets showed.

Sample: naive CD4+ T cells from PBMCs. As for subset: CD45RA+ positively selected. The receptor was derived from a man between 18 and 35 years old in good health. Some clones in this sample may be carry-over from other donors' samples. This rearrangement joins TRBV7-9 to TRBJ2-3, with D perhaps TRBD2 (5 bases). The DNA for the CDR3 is TGTGCCAGCAGCTTAGTATCCGGGGACACAGATACGCAGTATTTT. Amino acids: CASSLVSGDTDTQYF.